These T cell receptor beta chains were read from a single sample in a study of blood T cell repertoires in COVID-19. Libraries were prepared by immunoSEQ multiplex PCR; TCRdb keeps only in-frame clonotypes and omits some of them. The table records around 290,000 clones, about 89% of them present only once. The sequenced sample consisted of peripheral blood. These TCRs come from a woman aged 45 to 65 who had recovered from COVID-19. CDR3s include the opening cysteine and the closing phenylalanine or tryptophan. D genes are given only for firm matches. Expanded clones are given a class, and other clones once, few, many or no size at all.

V gene,J gene,D gene,clone size,CDR3 protein,CDR3 DNA
TRBV27,TRBJ2-1,-,few,CASSLRRQGGNEQFF,TGTGCCAGCAGTTTACGACGCCAGGGGGGCAATGAGCAGTTCTTC
TRBV7-2,TRBJ1-1,-,-,CASSGGGGRQTTEAFF,TGTGCCAGCAGCGGAGGGGGGGGGCGACAGACCACTGAAGCTTTCTTT
TRBV7-8,TRBJ2-5,TRBD1,-,CASSVHRDRETQYF,TGTGCCAGCAGCGTTCACCGGGACAGAGAGACCCAGTACTTC
TRBV9,TRBJ2-3,TRBD1,-,CASSVGTGPDTQYF,TGTGCCAGCAGCGTGGGGACAGGGCCAGATACGCAGTATTTT
TRBV2,TRBJ1-1,-,-,CASSPTVNTEAFF,TGTGCCAGCAGCCCCACAGTGAACACTGAAGCTTTCTTT
TRBV3-1/TRBV3-2,TRBJ1-1,-,once,CASSLRIRNSGTEAFF,TGTGCCAGCAGTTTGAGGATTCGCAATAGTGGCACTGAAGCTTTCTTT
TRBV5-1,TRBJ1-1,TRBD1,-,CASSSYRGNTEAFF,TGCGCCAGCAGCTCGTACAGGGGAAACACTGAAGCTTTCTTT
TRBV19,TRBJ1-5,-,few,CASSIEHRQNQPQHF,TGTGCCAGTAGTATAGAGCACAGGCAGAATCAGCCCCAGCATTTT
TRBV6-5,TRBJ1-1,TRBD1,-,CASSYSRGQNTEAFF,TGTGCCAGCAGTTACTCGAGGGGGCAGAACACTGAAGCTTTCTTT
TRBV6-5,TRBJ2-3,-,-,CASNAVGTDTQYF,TGTGCCAGCAACGCGGTCGGGACAGATACGCAGTATTTT
TRBV5-1,TRBJ1-1,-,-,CASSLTRDTEAFF,TGCGCCAGCAGCTTAACCAGGGACACTGAAGCTTTCTTT
TRBV7-2,TRBJ1-5,TRBD1,few,CASSFGTAANQPQHF,TGTGCCAGCAGCTTCGGGACAGCGGCGAATCAGCCCCAGCATTTT
TRBV7-3,TRBJ2-1,TRBD2,-,CASSGGDHYNEQFF,TGTGCCAGCAGCGGGGGGGACCACTACAATGAGCAGTTCTTC
TRBV18,TRBJ2-7,TRBD2,many,CASSAGAGSSYEQYF,TGTGCCAGCTCCGCGGGAGCGGGGAGCTCCTACGAGCAGTACTTC
TRBV7-9,TRBJ1-1,TRBD1,-,CASSSTGGNTEAFF,TGTGCCAGCAGCTCCACAGGGGGCAACACTGAAGCTTTCTTT
TRBV6-6,TRBJ2-2,TRBD2,-,CASSYFSGRGGGELFF,TGTGCCAGCAGTTACTTCAGCGGGAGAGGTGGCGGGGAGCTGTTTTTT
TRBV7-2,TRBJ2-5,TRBD2,once,CASSLVARGGETQYF,TGTGCCAGCAGCTTAGTGGCCCGGGGGGGAGAGACCCAGTACTTC
TRBV10-2,TRBJ2-3,TRBD2,few,CASTRLAGTDTQYF,TGCGCCAGCACCCGACTAGCGGGCACAGATACGCAGTATTTT
TRBV18,TRBJ2-7,-,-,CASSPSGAQKYEQYF,TGTGCCAGCTCACCATCAGGGGCGCAGAAATACGAGCAGTACTTC
TRBV7-9,TRBJ2-3,-,-,CASSSSETTDTQYF,TGTGCCAGCAGCTCCTCGGAGACCACAGATACGCAGTATTTT
TRBV7-9,TRBJ1-2,-,-,CASIRIRGLRYSNYGYTF,TGTGCCAGCATCCGGATCAGGGGTCTTAGGTATTCTAACTATGGCTACACCTTC
TRBV13,TRBJ1-4,-,-,CASSLGRGGDEKLFF,TGTGCCAGCAGCTTAGGGAGGGGAGGCGATGAAAAACTGTTTTTT
TRBV7-2,TRBJ2-5,TRBD2,-,CASSAGLAEETQYF,TGTGCCAGCAGCGCGGGACTAGCAGAAGAGACCCAGTACTTC
TRBV12-1,TRBJ2-3,-,-,CASSLTSGKSRSTDTQYF,TGTGCCAGCAGCTTGACTAGCGGGAAAAGTAGGAGCACAGATACGCAGTATTTT
TRBV29-1,TRBJ2-2,-,-,CSFTNTGELFF,TGCAGCTTTACAAATACCGGGGAGCTGTTTTTT
TRBV6-6,TRBJ1-4,-,-,CASKLGIREKLFF,TGTGCCAGCAAACTAGGTATAAGGGAAAAACTGTTTTTT
TRBV7-2,TRBJ2-2,-,-,CASSWARENGELFF,TGTGCCAGCAGCTGGGCCCGGGAAAACGGGGAGCTGTTTTTT
TRBV20-1,TRBJ2-7,TRBD2,-,CSASRGGADYEQYF,TGCAGTGCTAGTCGCGGGGGGGCGGACTACGAGCAGTACTTC
TRBV6-5,TRBJ2-7,TRBD1,once,CASRAGGWEQYF,TGTGCCAGCAGAGCAGGGGGCTGGGAGCAGTACTTC
TRBV28,TRBJ1-1,-,once,CASSWTGGNAEAFF,TGTGCCAGCAGTTGGACCGGGGGGAACGCTGAAGCTTTCTTT
TRBV6-6,TRBJ1-3,-,-,CASSSNRASGNTIYF,TGTGCCAGCAGTTCAAACAGGGCATCTGGAAACACCATATATTTT
TRBV7-2,TRBJ2-5,TRBD2,-,CASSSGLATKTQYF,TGTGCCAGCAGCTCGGGACTAGCTACAAAGACCCAGTACTTC
TRBV3-1/TRBV3-2,TRBJ1-2,-,-,CASSQVKSYGYTF,TGTGCCAGCAGCCAAGTTAAGAGCTATGGCTACACCTTC
TRBV6-2/TRBV6-3,TRBJ2-5,TRBD2,-,CASSPMGGETQYF,TGTGCCAGCAGTCCAATGGGGGGGGAGACCCAGTACTTC
TRBV10-3,TRBJ1-1,-,-,CAIGGEGYTEAFF,TGTGCCATCGGTGGGGAGGGTTACACTGAAGCTTTCTTT
TRBV5-5,TRBJ2-3,TRBD2,once,CASSLLAGTNTDTQYF,TGTGCCAGCAGCTTACTAGCGGGGACGAACACAGATACGCAGTATTTT
TRBV18,TRBJ2-3,TRBD2,-,CASSPRGLAGDGADTQYF,TGTGCCAGCTCACCAAGGGGACTAGCGGGAGACGGAGCAGATACGCAGTATTTT
TRBV4-3,TRBJ2-4,-,-,CASSQATGGKNIQYF,TGCGCCAGCAGCCAAGCGACCGGGGGCAAAAACATTCAGTACTTC
TRBV11-3,TRBJ2-1,TRBD2,once,CASSLVLASEQFF,TGTGCCAGCAGCTTAGTACTAGCGAGTGAGCAGTTCTTC
TRBV19,TRBJ1-5,TRBD1,-,CASSTTGGGNQPQHF,TGTGCCAGTAGTACAACAGGGGGTGGCAATCAGCCCCAGCATTTT
TRBV4-3,TRBJ2-7,TRBD2,-,CASSQVRAGGPSSYEQYF,TGCGCCAGCAGCCAAGTTCGAGCGGGAGGCCCCAGCTCCTACGAGCAGTACTTC
TRBV6-1,TRBJ2-7,TRBD1,-,CASSEPGQGVPYEQYF,TGTGCCAGCAGTGAACCGGGACAGGGGGTTCCCTACGAGCAGTACTTC
TRBV18,TRBJ2-1,-,-,CASSIQGSNNEQFF,TGTGCCAGCTCCATACAGGGTTCGAACAATGAGCAGTTCTTC
TRBV14,TRBJ2-5,-,-,CASSLIYREGGQETQYF,TGTGCCAGCAGCCTAATTTACAGGGAAGGGGGCCAAGAGACCCAGTACTTC
TRBV15,TRBJ2-5,-,-,CATSRAVLQETQYF,TGTGCCACCAGCAGAGCGGTCCTCCAAGAGACCCAGTACTTC
TRBV6-5,TRBJ2-7,TRBD2,-,CASSPGGIYEQYF,TGTGCCAGCTCCCCCGGGGGGATCTACGAGCAGTACTTC
TRBV6-5,TRBJ1-1,TRBD1,-,CASSKGQGFTEAFF,TGTGCCAGCAGTAAGGGACAGGGTTTCACTGAAGCTTTCTTT